A selection of T cell receptor beta chains follows, all from one sample in a study of CD8 T cells in Susac syndrome. TCRdb ran MiXCR on the immunoSEQ multiplex PCR reads and lists one entry per CDR3 protein. The sample records hundreds of thousands of distinct CDR3 sequences, around 95% being singletons. The specimen sequenced was CD4+ T cells from PBMCs. The source is a human donor with multiple sclerosis. CDR3s include the opening cysteine and the closing phenylalanine or tryptophan. D genes are given only for firm matches. The size field is filled for only some rows; it gives once, few, many or a size class.

j_gene,v_gene,d_gene,abundance,CDR3aa,CDR3nt
TRBJ2-1,TRBV30,TRBD2,-,CAWNLGTSAYNEQFF,TGTGCCTGGAACCTCGGGACTAGCGCCTACAATGAGCAGTTCTTC
TRBJ2-2,TRBV28,-,once,CASTYPAGGELFF,TGTGCCAGCACCTATCCGGCAGGCGGGGAGCTGTTTTTT
TRBJ1-5,TRBV20-1,TRBD1,-,CSAHQGTGDYQPQHF,TGCAGTGCCCATCAGGGGACAGGGGATTATCAGCCCCAGCATTTT
TRBJ1-1,TRBV4-1,-,-,CASSGVAEAFF,TGCGCCAGCAGCGGGGTGGCTGAAGCTTTCTTT
TRBJ2-3,TRBV14,-,-,CASSQSAGSTDTQYF,TGTGCCAGCAGCCAAAGTGCGGGAAGCACAGATACGCAGTATTTT
TRBJ1-5,TRBV19,-,-,CASSGGGHQPQHF,TGTGCCAGTAGTGGGGGAGGTCATCAGCCCCAGCATTTT
TRBJ1-1,TRBV29-1,TRBD1,-,CSVDPRQGRAFF,TGCAGCGTTGATCCCCGACAGGGTAGAGCTTTCTTT
TRBJ2-5,TRBV6-1,-,-,CASSVQMGTPQETQYF,TGTGCCAGCAGTGTGCAAATGGGGACTCCTCAAGAGACCCAGTACTTC
TRBJ1-3,TRBV30,-,-,CAWSVGHGRNTIYF,TGTGCCTGGAGTGTGGGACACGGAAGAAACACCATATATTTT
TRBJ2-3,TRBV20-1,TRBD2,once,CSASRGTSGSIRSTDTQYF,TGCAGTGCTAGTCGGGGGACTAGCGGCTCCATTAGGAGCACAGATACGCAGTATTTT
TRBJ1-3,TRBV15,-,-,CATSNQAGSGNTIYF,TGTGCCACCAGCAACCAAGCGGGCTCTGGAAACACCATATATTTT
TRBJ2-5,TRBV29-1,-,-,CSVHHWGADQETQYF,TGCAGCGTACACCACTGGGGGGCAGATCAAGAGACCCAGTACTTC
TRBJ2-2,TRBV27,-,-,CASSSAGPTGELFF,TGTGCCAGCAGTTCGGCGGGTCCAACCGGGGAGCTGTTTTTT
TRBJ1-5,TRBV20-1,TRBD1,-,CSALSRDRYDQPQHF,TGCAGTGCTCTTTCCCGGGACAGGTACGATCAGCCCCAGCATTTT
TRBJ1-6,TRBV2,-,-,CASKGDRIPTSPLHF,TGTGCCAGCAAAGGCGACAGGATACCTACCTCACCCCTCCACTTT
TRBJ1-2,TRBV9,-,-,CASSARTVFGLSNQYGYTF,TGTGCCAGCAGCGCAAGGACTGTTTTCGGCCTCTCAAACCAATATGGCTACACCTTC
TRBJ2-7,TRBV25-1,-,-,CASSPTKGTPTNYEQYF,TGTGCCAGCAGTCCCACCAAAGGGACACCAACCAACTACGAGCAGTACTTC
TRBJ1-4,TRBV9,TRBD1,-,CASSVGQGQAEKLFF,TGTGCCAGCAGCGTAGGACAGGGCCAAGCTGAAAAACTGTTTTTT
TRBJ2-1,TRBV19,TRBD2,-,CASSILLGGGSSEQFF,TGTGCCAGTAGTATCTTATTAGGCGGGGGTTCGAGTGAGCAGTTCTTC
TRBJ1-2,TRBV7-2,TRBD1,-,CASSFVLGGQGYGYTF,TGTGCCAGCAGCTTTGTGTTAGGCGGACAGGGATATGGCTACACCTTC
TRBJ1-1,TRBV4-2,-,once,CASSQDTQGTEAFF,TGTGCCAGCAGCCAAGATACCCAGGGGACTGAAGCTTTCTTT
TRBJ1-4,TRBV29-1,TRBD1,-,CSAAETGYEKLFF,TGCAGCGCCGCCGAGACAGGGTATGAAAAACTGTTTTTT
TRBJ1-1,TRBV20-1,-,-,CSARDAAAGVITEAFF,TGCAGTGCTAGGGACGCCGCGGCGGGTGTCATCACTGAAGCTTTCTTT
TRBJ2-1,TRBV11-1,TRBD1,-,CASSPSFGTGVREQFF,TGTGCCAGCAGCCCGTCCTTCGGGACAGGGGTAAGGGAGCAGTTCTTC
TRBJ1-1,TRBV20-1,TRBD1,-,CSANRGRDTEAFF,TGCAGTGCCAACAGGGGGCGGGACACTGAAGCTTTCTTT
TRBJ2-1,TRBV25-1,-,-,CASSDNPPRDNEQFF,TGTGCCAGCAGTGATAACCCACCCCGCGACAATGAGCAGTTCTTC
TRBJ1-2,TRBV20-1,TRBD1,-,CSARHSGTGGSQYGYTF,TGCAGTGCTAGACATTCCGGGACAGGGGGATCTCAGTATGGCTACACCTTC
TRBJ1-1,TRBV7-2,-,-,CASSTDSQMNTEAFF,TGTGCCAGCAGCACGGACAGCCAAATGAACACTGAAGCTTTCTTT
TRBJ1-4,TRBV19,-,-,CASKVIGTNEKLFF,TGTGCCAGTAAAGTCATAGGAACTAATGAAAAACTGTTTTTT
TRBJ1-4,TRBV5-6,-,-,CASTLVGRSNEKLFF,TGTGCCAGCACGCTGGTTGGCAGGAGTAATGAAAAACTGTTTTTT
TRBJ2-3,TRBV7-3,TRBD2,-,CASGTSGRDTQYF,TGTGCCAGTGGGACTAGCGGCAGAGATACGCAGTATTTT
TRBJ2-5,TRBV9,TRBD2,-,CASSVGASGGQETQYF,TGTGCCAGCAGCGTAGGAGCTAGCGGGGGTCAAGAGACCCAGTACTTC
TRBJ1-2,TRBV6-1,-,-,CASSFPPANRERWYGYTF,TGTGCCAGCAGCTTTCCACCTGCCAACAGGGAAAGGTGGTATGGCTACACCTTC
TRBJ2-1,TRBV10-3,TRBD2,-,CAIRDAGGGNEQFF,TGTGCCATCAGGGATGCGGGAGGTGGCAATGAGCAGTTCTTC
TRBJ2-2,TRBV4-1,-,-,CASSQVPRPWGTGELFF,TGCGCCAGCAGCCAAGTCCCCCGGCCTTGGGGCACCGGGGAGCTGTTTTTT
TRBJ1-4,TRBV5-1,TRBD1,-,CASSLDGQGYEKLFF,TGCGCCAGCAGCTTGGACGGACAGGGGTATGAAAAACTGTTTTTT
TRBJ2-2,TRBV10-3,-,-,CAIRNGTNTGELFF,TGTGCCATCAGAAACGGGACAAACACCGGGGAGCTGTTTTTT
TRBJ1-2,TRBV5-4,TRBD1,once,CASSFAGGAYYGYTF,TGTGCCAGCAGCTTCGCAGGGGGCGCATACTATGGCTACACCTTC
TRBJ1-6,TRBV10-1,-,-,CASSESGSYNSPLHF,TGCGCCAGCAGTGAGTCGGGATCCTATAATTCACCCCTCCACTTT
TRBJ2-2,TRBV6-6,TRBD1,-,CASSAGTDTGELFF,TGTGCCAGCAGTGCCGGGACAGACACCGGGGAGCTGTTTTTT
TRBJ2-1,TRBV20-1,TRBD2,-,CSARPPGLAGEQFF,TGCAGCGCTAGGCCCCCGGGACTAGCGGGTGAGCAGTTCTTC
TRBJ1-2,TRBV29-1,-,-,CSAGKPEEYGYTF,TGCAGCGCCGGGAAACCTGAGGAATATGGCTACACCTTC